This TCR beta chain was sequenced for a study of blood T cell repertoires in COVID-19. Across the study: Material from acute and convalescent COVID-19 was sourced from the United States, Italy and Spain. Nucleic acid was either cDNA or gDNA, and it came from T cells, B-cell-depleted T cells, or PBMCs.

In the source study's methods: Quantification of nucleated cells was approximated via reference gene primer amplification. Measured with immunoSEQ multiplex PCR; TCRdb has only the in-frame clones, and not every one. The DNA gave D and trimming, while V, J and clone size come from that table. The data show roughly 140,000 clones, under 90% seen once. The sample was peripheral blood. The receptor comes from a human donor in a cohort sampled during active COVID-19.

In nucleotides, the CDR3 is TGCGCCAGCAGTCGCCGGGAGGGACGCCAAGAGACCCAGTACTTC. It codes for CASSRREGRQETQYF. The gene calls are TRBV5-1 and TRBJ2-5; 8 bases agree with TRBD2. The V and J ends lost 5 bases and 1 base, in that order; junction bases with no gene match: 7. CDR1 and CDR2 from the germline V gene are SGHRS and YFSETQ. The CDR3 has 15 amino acids. The variable domain in full, completed from reference TRBV5-1 and TRBJ2-5, reads KAGVTQTPRYLIKTRGQQVTLSCSPISGHRSVSWYQQTPGQGLQFLFEYFSETQRNKGNFPGRFSGRQFSNSRSEMNVSTLELGDSALYLCASSRREGRQETQYFGPGTRLLVL.